The rows below give T cell receptor beta chains drawn from one sample of a study of blood T cell repertoires in COVID-19. The data were produced by immunoSEQ multiplex PCR, yet TCRdb's version contains in-frame clones alone and is incomplete. Counted here are some 280,000 clones, about 82% occurring once; the ten biggest clones make up approximately 4.1%. What was sequenced was peripheral blood. Receptors originate from a woman between 45 and 65 years old with active or convalescent COVID-19. Both conserved end residues are part of each CDR3. D genes are given only for firm matches. Size values are once, few and many counts, or a class for expanded clones, and some rows have none.

clone size: -; V gene: TRBV14; D gene: TRBD2; J gene: TRBJ2-3; CDR3 protein: CASSPAGLAGTQYF; CDR3 DNA: TGTGCCAGCAGCCCCGCGGGGCTAGCGGGTACGCAGTATTTT
clone size: -; V gene: TRBV5-1; D gene: TRBD2; J gene: TRBJ2-3; CDR3 protein: CASSDGLAGLADTQYF; CDR3 DNA: TGCGCCAGCAGCGACGGACTAGCGGGATTGGCAGATACGCAGTATTTT
clone size: -; V gene: TRBV5-6; D gene: -; J gene: TRBJ1-1; CDR3 protein: CASSPGGVF; CDR3 DNA: TGTGCCAGCAGTCCGGGAGGCGTCTTT
clone size: -; V gene: TRBV11-2; D gene: -; J gene: TRBJ2-7; CDR3 protein: CASSRPGSAYEQYF; CDR3 DNA: TGTGCCAGCAGTCGTCCTGGGAGTGCTTACGAGCAGTACTTC
clone size: -; V gene: TRBV5-1; D gene: TRBD1; J gene: TRBJ1-3; CDR3 protein: CASSSGDSSSGNTIYF; CDR3 DNA: TGCGCCAGCAGCTCCGGGGACAGCTCTTCAGGAAACACCATATATTTT
clone size: -; V gene: TRBV28; D gene: -; J gene: TRBJ1-1; CDR3 protein: CASSLSVSVTEAFF; CDR3 DNA: TGTGCCAGCAGTTTATCGGTTAGTGTGACTGAAGCTTTCTTT
clone size: -; V gene: TRBV9; D gene: -; J gene: TRBJ2-7; CDR3 protein: CASSPGIIPYEQYF; CDR3 DNA: TGTGCCAGCAGCCCAGGGATTATTCCCTACGAGCAGTACTTC
clone size: -; V gene: TRBV28; D gene: -; J gene: TRBJ1-5; CDR3 protein: CASRRAGSNQPQHF; CDR3 DNA: TGTGCCAGCCGGCGAGCAGGTAGCAATCAGCCCCAGCATTTT
clone size: -; V gene: TRBV9; D gene: -; J gene: TRBJ2-4; CDR3 protein: CASSGKEGAWGIQYF; CDR3 DNA: TGTGCCAGCAGCGGGAAGGAGGGAGCCTGGGGCATTCAGTACTTC
clone size: -; V gene: TRBV29-1; D gene: TRBD1; J gene: TRBJ1-4; CDR3 protein: CSVFRDRDEKLFF; CDR3 DNA: TGCAGCGTGTTCCGGGACAGGGACGAAAAACTGTTTTTT
clone size: -; V gene: TRBV7-2; D gene: -; J gene: TRBJ1-2; CDR3 protein: CASSLATSYGYTF; CDR3 DNA: TGTGCCAGCAGCTTAGCTACTTCTTATGGCTACACCTTC
clone size: -; V gene: TRBV7-2; D gene: -; J gene: TRBJ1-1; CDR3 protein: CASSSRRGTEAFF; CDR3 DNA: TGTGCCAGCAGCTCGCGGAGGGGCACTGAAGCTTTCTTT
clone size: -; V gene: TRBV5-8; D gene: -; J gene: TRBJ1-1; CDR3 protein: CASSLVRGRAEAFF; CDR3 DNA: TGTGCCAGCAGCTTGGTTCGGGGAAGAGCTGAAGCTTTCTTT
clone size: -; V gene: TRBV30; D gene: -; J gene: TRBJ2-7; CDR3 protein: CAWSVSGPYEQYF; CDR3 DNA: TGTGCCTGGAGTGTATCAGGCCCATACGAGCAGTACTTC
clone size: -; V gene: TRBV4-1; D gene: TRBD2; J gene: TRBJ2-1; CDR3 protein: CASSLGTSAYNEQFF; CDR3 DNA: TGCGCCAGCAGCCTTGGGACTAGCGCCTACAATGAGCAGTTCTTC
clone size: -; V gene: TRBV5-4; D gene: -; J gene: TRBJ1-2; CDR3 protein: CASSLDRSYGYTF; CDR3 DNA: TGTGCCAGCAGCTTGGACAGGAGCTATGGCTACACCTTC
clone size: -; V gene: TRBV4-1; D gene: -; J gene: TRBJ2-7; CDR3 protein: CASSQDLGRSSYEQYF; CDR3 DNA: TGCGCCAGCAGCCAAGATCTGGGGCGGAGCTCCTACGAGCAGTACTTC
clone size: -; V gene: TRBV28; D gene: -; J gene: TRBJ1-5; CDR3 protein: CASTTGRGYSNQPQHF; CDR3 DNA: TGTGCCAGCACCACAGGTCGGGGGTATAGCAATCAGCCCCAGCATTTT
clone size: -; V gene: TRBV11-2; D gene: TRBD1; J gene: TRBJ2-7; CDR3 protein: CASSVGDRVYEQYF; CDR3 DNA: TGTGCCAGCAGCGTGGGGGACAGGGTCTACGAGCAGTACTTC
clone size: -; V gene: TRBV19; D gene: TRBD1; J gene: TRBJ2-2; CDR3 protein: CASSGSRDRYTGELFF; CDR3 DNA: TGTGCCAGTAGTGGGTCTCGGGACAGATACACCGGGGAGCTGTTTTTT
clone size: -; V gene: TRBV6-4; D gene: -; J gene: TRBJ1-2; CDR3 protein: CASSAGNNYGYTF; CDR3 DNA: TGTGCCAGCAGTGCAGGGAACAACTATGGCTACACCTTC
clone size: once; V gene: TRBV11-2; D gene: -; J gene: TRBJ2-1; CDR3 protein: CASSRHQFYNEQFF; CDR3 DNA: TGTGCCAGCAGCCGTCATCAGTTTTATAATGAGCAGTTCTTC
clone size: -; V gene: TRBV27; D gene: TRBD1; J gene: TRBJ2-5; CDR3 protein: CASSLDRVQETQYF; CDR3 DNA: TGTGCCAGCAGTCTCGACAGGGTCCAAGAGACCCAGTACTTC
clone size: -; V gene: TRBV19; D gene: TRBD2; J gene: TRBJ2-1; CDR3 protein: CASRELGGSTYNEQFF; CDR3 DNA: TGTGCCAGTAGGGAACTGGGGGGGAGTACTTACAATGAGCAGTTCTTC
clone size: -; V gene: TRBV12-5; D gene: -; J gene: TRBJ2-7; CDR3 protein: CASGLREHEQYF; CDR3 DNA: TGTGCTAGTGGTTTGCGAGAACACGAGCAGTACTTC
clone size: -; V gene: TRBV18; D gene: -; J gene: TRBJ2-3; CDR3 protein: CASSREAVVTTDTQYF; CDR3 DNA: TGTGCCAGCTCACGGGAAGCGGTAGTCACCACAGATACGCAGTATTTT
clone size: -; V gene: TRBV20-1; D gene: TRBD2; J gene: TRBJ2-3; CDR3 protein: CSASRGLAEATDTQYF; CDR3 DNA: TGCAGTGCTAGTAGGGGACTAGCGGAAGCCACAGATACGCAGTATTTT
clone size: -; V gene: TRBV7-9; D gene: -; J gene: TRBJ2-5; CDR3 protein: CASSSVEVLETQYF; CDR3 DNA: TGTGCCAGCAGCTCGGTTGAGGTGTTGGAGACCCAGTACTTC
clone size: -; V gene: TRBV6-5; D gene: -; J gene: TRBJ1-2; CDR3 protein: CASSYSNTVPYGYTF; CDR3 DNA: TGTGCCAGCAGTTACTCGAATACGGTCCCCTATGGCTACACCTTC
clone size: -; V gene: TRBV5-5; D gene: -; J gene: TRBJ1-1; CDR3 protein: CASSLVSTEAFF; CDR3 DNA: TGTGCCAGCAGCCTGGTCAGCACTGAAGCTTTCTTT
clone size: -; V gene: TRBV5-1; D gene: TRBD2; J gene: TRBJ2-3; CDR3 protein: CASSISGPGGTDTQYF; CDR3 DNA: TGCGCCAGCAGCATATCAGGGCCCGGGGGGACAGATACGCAGTATTTT
clone size: -; V gene: TRBV5-1; D gene: -; J gene: TRBJ2-1; CDR3 protein: CASTPVGGGAMGEQFF; CDR3 DNA: TGCGCCAGCACCCCGGTAGGCGGGGGCGCGATGGGTGAGCAGTTCTTC
clone size: -; V gene: TRBV6-5; D gene: -; J gene: TRBJ1-5; CDR3 protein: CASSYSIEQPQHF; CDR3 DNA: TGTGCCAGCAGTTACTCGATAGAACAGCCCCAGCATTTT
clone size: -; V gene: TRBV30; D gene: -; J gene: TRBJ1-5; CDR3 protein: CAWSVQFNQPQHF; CDR3 DNA: TGTGCCTGGAGTGTACAGTTTAATCAGCCCCAGCATTTT
clone size: -; V gene: TRBV19; D gene: -; J gene: TRBJ1-2; CDR3 protein: CASSIARAYGYTF; CDR3 DNA: TGTGCCAGTAGTATAGCCAGGGCCTATGGCTACACCTTC
clone size: -; V gene: TRBV24-1; D gene: -; J gene: TRBJ2-7; CDR3 protein: CATSDSAPRGHEQYF; CDR3 DNA: TGTGCCACCAGTGACAGTGCCCCCAGGGGTCACGAGCAGTACTTC
clone size: -; V gene: TRBV5-4; D gene: -; J gene: TRBJ1-1; CDR3 protein: CASSLGGRLNTEAFF; CDR3 DNA: TGTGCCAGCAGCTTGGGGGGCAGGTTGAACACTGAAGCTTTCTTT
clone size: -; V gene: TRBV10-3; D gene: -; J gene: TRBJ1-2; CDR3 protein: CAIGSLQGGNGYTF; CDR3 DNA: TGTGCCATCGGCTCTTTACAGGGAGGGAATGGCTACACCTTC
clone size: -; V gene: TRBV7-2; D gene: -; J gene: TRBJ2-2; CDR3 protein: CASSLAHSIAGELFF; CDR3 DNA: TGTGCCAGCAGCTTAGCGCATAGCATCGCCGGGGAGCTGTTTTTT
clone size: -; V gene: TRBV20-1; D gene: TRBD2; J gene: TRBJ2-3; CDR3 protein: CSASSLAGGRYTQYF; CDR3 DNA: TGCAGTGCTAGTTCCCTAGCGGGAGGGCGGTATACGCAGTATTTT
clone size: -; V gene: TRBV30; D gene: TRBD1; J gene: TRBJ2-3; CDR3 protein: CAWRDRDPDTQYF; CDR3 DNA: TGTGCCTGGAGGGACAGGGACCCAGATACGCAGTATTTT
clone size: -; V gene: TRBV27; D gene: TRBD1; J gene: TRBJ1-6; CDR3 protein: CASSFKGALGSSYNSPLHF; CDR3 DNA: TGTGCCAGCAGTTTCAAGGGGGCCCTTGGGAGCTCCTATAATTCACCCCTCCACTTT
clone size: -; V gene: TRBV6-1; D gene: -; J gene: TRBJ2-7; CDR3 protein: CASSEATRKTGEQYF; CDR3 DNA: TGTGCCAGCAGTGAAGCGACTCGAAAAACTGGCGAGCAGTACTTC
clone size: -; V gene: TRBV28; D gene: -; J gene: TRBJ2-7; CDR3 protein: CASSLPQGYEQYF; CDR3 DNA: TGTGCCAGCAGTTTACCTCAGGGGTACGAGCAGTACTTC
clone size: -; V gene: TRBV19; D gene: TRBD2; J gene: TRBJ2-7; CDR3 protein: CATRVWRGYYEQYF; CDR3 DNA: TGTGCCACTAGGGTGTGGCGGGGGTATTACGAGCAGTACTTC
clone size: many; V gene: TRBV30; D gene: TRBD1; J gene: TRBJ1-1; CDR3 protein: CAWRRGDSRNTEAFF; CDR3 DNA: TGTGCCTGGAGGAGGGGGGACAGCCGGAACACTGAAGCTTTCTTT
clone size: -; V gene: TRBV24-1; D gene: TRBD2; J gene: TRBJ2-3; CDR3 protein: CATSEAAGGTDTQYF; CDR3 DNA: TGTGCCACCAGTGAAGCAGCGGGAGGTACAGATACGCAGTATTTT
clone size: few; V gene: TRBV3-1/TRBV3-2; D gene: -; J gene: TRBJ2-5; CDR3 protein: CASSQFRGREFLGETQYF; CDR3 DNA: TGTGCCAGCAGCCAGTTCAGGGGGCGGGAGTTTCTCGGAGAGACCCAGTACTTC
clone size: -; V gene: TRBV27; D gene: -; J gene: TRBJ2-7; CDR3 protein: CASSYPRVAGPYEQYF; CDR3 DNA: TGTGCCAGCAGTTACCCCCGTGTTGCGGGCCCCTACGAGCAGTACTTC
clone size: -; V gene: TRBV29-1; D gene: TRBD1; J gene: TRBJ1-4; CDR3 protein: CSVASGQGFEKLFF; CDR3 DNA: TGCAGCGTTGCGTCGGGACAGGGGTTTGAAAAACTGTTTTTT
clone size: once; V gene: TRBV28; D gene: TRBD1; J gene: TRBJ2-2; CDR3 protein: CASGSGTGITGELFF; CDR3 DNA: TGTGCCAGCGGATCCGGGACAGGGATAACCGGGGAGCTGTTTTTT
clone size: once; V gene: TRBV3-1/TRBV3-2; D gene: TRBD1; J gene: TRBJ2-1; CDR3 protein: CASGDRVGTGEQFF; CDR3 DNA: TGTGCCAGCGGAGACAGGGTTGGAACTGGCGAGCAGTTCTTC
clone size: -; V gene: TRBV21-1; D gene: -; J gene: TRBJ2-7; CDR3 protein: CASKETGTHEQYF; CDR3 DNA: TGTGCCAGCAAAGAGACGGGTACCCACGAGCAGTACTTC
clone size: -; V gene: TRBV19; D gene: TRBD1; J gene: TRBJ1-6; CDR3 protein: CASSFGTEGNSPLHF; CDR3 DNA: TGTGCCAGTAGTTTCGGGACAGAGGGGAATTCACCCCTCCACTTT
clone size: -; V gene: TRBV7-2; D gene: TRBD2; J gene: TRBJ2-7; CDR3 protein: CASSPRTSGTAYEQYF; CDR3 DNA: TGTGCCAGCAGCCCTCGGACTAGCGGGACCGCCTACGAGCAGTACTTC
clone size: -; V gene: TRBV7-9; D gene: -; J gene: TRBJ1-2; CDR3 protein: CASSSRQDGYTF; CDR3 DNA: TGTGCCAGCAGCTCCCGACAGGACGGCTACACCTTC
clone size: once; V gene: TRBV5-6; D gene: -; J gene: TRBJ2-1; CDR3 protein: CASSPRGGMGIEQFF; CDR3 DNA: TGTGCCAGCAGCCCGCGCGGCGGCATGGGTATTGAGCAGTTCTTC
clone size: -; V gene: TRBV29-1; D gene: TRBD2; J gene: TRBJ2-2; CDR3 protein: CSVEKAGPNTGELFF; CDR3 DNA: TGCAGCGTTGAAAAAGCGGGACCGAACACCGGGGAGCTGTTTTTT
clone size: few; V gene: TRBV12-3/TRBV12-4; D gene: -; J gene: TRBJ1-3; CDR3 protein: CASQGRSGNTIYF; CDR3 DNA: TGTGCCAGTCAGGGCCGCTCTGGAAACACCATATATTTT